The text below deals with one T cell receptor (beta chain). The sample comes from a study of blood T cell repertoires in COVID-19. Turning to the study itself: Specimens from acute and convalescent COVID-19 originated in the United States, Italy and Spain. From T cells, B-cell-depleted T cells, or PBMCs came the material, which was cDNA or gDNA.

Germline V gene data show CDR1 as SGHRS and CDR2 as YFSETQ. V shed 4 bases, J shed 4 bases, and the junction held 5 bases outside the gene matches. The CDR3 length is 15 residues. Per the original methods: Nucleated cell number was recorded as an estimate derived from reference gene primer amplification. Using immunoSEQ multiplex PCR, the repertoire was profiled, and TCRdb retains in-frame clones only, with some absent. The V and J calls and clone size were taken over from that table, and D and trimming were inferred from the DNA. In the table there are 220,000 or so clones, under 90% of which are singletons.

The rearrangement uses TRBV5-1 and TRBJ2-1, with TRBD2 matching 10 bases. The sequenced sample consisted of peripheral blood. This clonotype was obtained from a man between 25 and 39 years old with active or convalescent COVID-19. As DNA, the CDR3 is TGCGCCAGCAGCGAACCTAGCGGGAGTTACAATGAGCAGTTCTTC. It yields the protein CASSEPSGSYNEQFF.